A single sample gave rise to the 18 T cell receptor beta chains below, sequenced in a study of T cell responses to AZD1222 COVID-19 vaccine. TCRdb's copy holds only in-frame clones and misses some; the assay was immunoSEQ multiplex PCR. This table holds approximately 120,000 clones, 88% found once. This specimen was peripheral blood, taken on day 0 of AZD1222 vaccination. These receptors were taken from an adult in good health.

The chain has TRBV18 and TRBJ2-7; TRBD1 agrees at 11 bases. This CDR3 region has 13 residues. Germline CDR1 KGHSH, CDR2 LQKENI. Losses at the gene ends were 4 bases for V and 5 bases for J; bases not matched to a gene: 1. In DNA form, the CDR3 reads TGTGCCAGCTCACGGGACAGGGGGGACGAGCAGTACGTC. It codes for CASSRDRGDEQYV.

The chain recombines TRBV11-1 with TRBJ2-7; D remains ambiguous. The germline CDR1 and CDR2 sequences are SGHAT and FQDESV (reference sequence). The CDR3 is 15 amino acids. The V and J ends lost 5 bases and 2 bases respectively, with 16 bases between them. In DNA form, the CDR3 reads TGTGCCAGCAGCCCCTCGGAGAGAGGTGCCTACGAGCAGTACTTC. Amino acid sequence: CASSPSERGAYEQYF.

The chain recombines TRBV9 with TRBJ2-5, with D perhaps TRBD1 (5 bases). Germline lookup yields CDR1 SGDLS and CDR2 YYNGEE. Trimming left V 2 bases short and J 0 bases short, with 8 bases between. This CDR3 has 14 residues. In DNA form, the CDR3 reads TGTGCCAGCAGCGTTGACAGAAACCAAGAGACCCAGTACTTC. Translated: CASSVDRNQETQYF.

V and J are TRBV7-7 and TRBJ1-1; 7 nucleotides agree with TRBD1. Germline assignment: CDR1 SSHAT and CDR2 FNYEAQ (reference sequence). Trimming cost V 6 bases and J 0 bases; bases outside gene matches: 10. The CDR3 covers 16 residues. The CDR3 reads CASRRPGTAMNTEAFF. Written as DNA, the CDR3 is TGTGCCAGCAGGCGTCCCGGGACAGCTATGAACACTGAAGCTTTCTTT.

This chain uses TRBV7-2 with TRBJ2-7; a weak D match, TRBD2 (5 bases). Trimming left V 1 base short and J 2 bases short, with 12 bases between. In germline, CDR1 is SGHTA, CDR2 FQGNSA. The CDR3 spans 15 residues. CDR3 sequence: CASSLGGGLAYEQYF. The CDR3 DNA is TGTGCCAGCAGCTTAGGCGGAGGCTTGGCCTACGAGCAGTACTTC.

This chain connects TRBV18 to TRBJ1-5; tentative D call: TRBD1 (5 bases). The germline V gene has CDR1 KGHSH and CDR2 LQKENI. V gave up 3 bases and J gave up 16 bases, with 19 bases separating them. This CDR3 contains 13 residues. The CDR3 DNA reads as TGTGCCAGCTCACCGGTGCAAGGGCCTGGGACCCATTTT. It is translated as CASSPVQGPGTHF.

The rearrangement links TRBV30 to TRBJ1-3; unclear D gene. Germline loops: CDR1 GTSNPN, CDR2 SVGIG (reference sequence). The V and J ends lost 1 base and 5 bases respectively, with 3 bases between them. This CDR3 contains 11 residues. CDR3 protein: CAWSGRNTIYF. In nucleotides, the CDR3 is TGTGCCTGGAGTGGAAGAAACACCATATATTTT.

The V and J genes are TRBV24-1 and TRBJ1-1; D is undetermined. Looked up from germline, CDR1 is KGHDR and CDR2 is SFDVKD. Trimming took 7 bases from V and 10 from J, leaving 12 bases between them. The CDR3 runs 11 residues. CDR3 nucleotide sequence: TGTGCCACCAGGGGCCCGGGAGGAGCTTTCTTT. Protein sequence: CATRGPGGAFF.

The rearrangement links TRBV5-4 to TRBJ1-5; D unclear. The CDR3 contains 13 residues. The V end lost 0 bases, the J end lost 1 base, and 2 bases lay between the germline ends. The germline CDR1 and CDR2 sequences are SGHNT and YYREEE (reference sequence). The CDR3 DNA is TGTGCCAGCAGCTTGGACAGCAATCAGCCCCAGCATTTT. Protein: CASSLDSNQPQHF.

A word on this clone: Other DNA sequences of this sample code for an identical CDR3. This chain links TRBV5-1 with TRBJ2-7, with D possibly TRBD1 on 6 matching bases. The germline V gene has CDR1 SGHRS and CDR2 YFSETQ. Trimming left V 1 base short and J 1 base short, with 9 bases between. The CDR3 contains 14 residues. The CDR3 region has the DNA TGCGCCAGCAGCTTGACAGGGTCATCCTACGAGCAGTACTTC. Translating gives CASSLTGSSYEQYF.

The V and J genes are TRBV2 and TRBJ2-5; D gene uncertain. Germline values: CDR1 SNHLY, CDR2 FYNNEI. The CDR3 is made up of 15 amino acids. Trimming pared 8 bases from V and 0 bases from J, leaving 16 bases between. The CDR3 loop reads CASSPTGLYQETQYF. In DNA form, the CDR3 reads TGTGCCAGCTCCCCGACTGGGTTGTACCAAGAGACCCAGTACTTC.

The chain combines TRBV6-5 with TRBJ1-1; D gene uncertain. Germline assignment: CDR1 MNHEY and CDR2 SVGAGI. The CDR3 is 13 residues long. Trimming removed 5 bases from V and 1 base from J, with 8 bases in between. This CDR3 reads CASSLLGNTEAFF. CDR3 sequence (DNA): TGTGCCAGCAGTCTCCTGGGGAACACTGAAGCTTTCTTT.

The rearrangement joins TRBV6-5 to TRBJ2-3; 11 bases are a match to TRBD2. Germline-derived CDR1 and CDR2 are MNHEY and SVGAGI. The trim removed 7 bases at V and 6 bases at J, leaving 6 bases unmatched. This CDR3 is built from 14 residues. This CDR3 reads CASTASGRPDTQYF. The CDR3 DNA follows: TGTGCCAGCACGGCTAGCGGGAGGCCTGATACGCAGTATTTT.

V gene TRBV19 combines with J gene TRBJ2-1, with 7 bases identical to TRBD2. J lost 2 bases, V lost 7 bases, and 8 bases had no gene match. The CDR3 spans 15 residues. Germline V gene sequence: CDR1 LNHDA, CDR2 SQIVND (reference sequence). For the CDR3, the DNA is TGTGCCAGTAATCACGGGGGGACCCCCTACAATGAGCAGTTCTTC. Protein: CASNHGGTPYNEQFF.

The chain joins TRBV2 to TRBJ2-1; D is tentatively TRBD1 or TRBD2 (7 bases each). The CDR3 contains 12 residues. CDR1 is SNHLY and CDR2 is FYNNEI in the germline V gene. Trimming stripped 9 bases from V and 8 bases from J, with 14 bases between. The CDR3 sequence: CASWQGGHEQFF. The CDR3 DNA is TGTGCCAGTTGGCAGGGGGGGCATGAGCAGTTCTTC. Supplemented by reference TRBV2 and TRBJ2-1, the full variable domain reads EPEVTQTPSHQVTQMGQEVILRCVPISNHLYFYWYRQILGQKVEFLVSFYNNEISEKSEIFDDQFSVERPDGSNFTLKIRSTKLEDSAMYFCASWQGGHEQFFGPGTRLTVL.

The chain uses TRBV2 and TRBJ2-5; D may be TRBD1 (6 bases). This CDR3 has 16 amino acids. Looked up from germline, CDR1 is SNHLY and CDR2 is FYNNEI. V gave up 6 bases and J gave up 1 base, with 18 bases separating them. CDR3 in amino acids: CASSKNRVQLQETQYF. Here the CDR3 DNA reads TGTGCCAGCAGCAAGAACAGGGTCCAACTCCAAGAGACCCAGTACTTC.

This chain connects TRBV11-3 to TRBJ1-1; possibly TRBD1 for D (5 bases). Germline CDR1 SGHNT, CDR2 YENEEA. V was cut by 3 bases and J by 5 bases, with 19 bases left in between. This CDR3 has 16 amino acids. The DNA of the CDR3 is TGTGCCAGCAGCTTTAGTGGGCCAGGGATGATAACTGAAGCTTTCTTT. Amino acids: CASSFSGPGMITEAFF.

The V call is TRBV27, the J call TRBJ2-2; 7 nucleotides align to TRBD1. There are 17 residues in the CDR3. V trimming: 5 bases; J trimming: 2 bases; junction bases outside the gene matches: 11. Germline V gene sequence: CDR1 MNHEY, CDR2 SMNVEV (reference sequence). The CDR3 bases are TGTGCCAGCAGTCGGACTCCGACAGGGCTTAACACCGGGGAGCTGTTTTTT. Translating gives CASSRTPTGLNTGELFF.